The 2 T cell receptor beta chains reported below all come from one sample, sequenced in a study of blood T cells in healthy people across ages. The authors ran a second PCR of 7 to 11 cycles using a sample-barcoded 5' primer and a J-beta primer mix. TCRdb itself ran the 5' RACE reads through MiXCR, one entry per CDR3 protein. The sample consists of around 1.7 million distinct CDR3 sequences, approximately 28% of them appearing once. The sample taken for sequencing was blood. These receptors originate from a woman aged 25 to 39 in good health.

This clonotype was picked up one time. V gene TRBV12-3 or TRBV12-4 combines with J gene TRBJ1-2; no definite D call. Deletions cut 4 bases from V and 8 bases from J, with 17 bases between. The length of the CDR3 is 14 residues. The CDR3 DNA is TGTGCCAGCAGTTCCCTCGCGGGATCGAAAGGCTACACCTTC. This gives the protein CASSSLAGSKGYTF.

This rearrangement joins TRBV20-1 to TRBJ2-3; D remains unclear. This CDR3 contains 14 residues. Germline V lookup: CDR1 DFQATT, CDR2 SNEGSKA (reference sequence). V dropped 7 bases and J dropped 1 base, with 15 bases sitting between them. CDR3 protein: CSGCDLSGTDTQYF. As DNA, the CDR3 is TGCAGTGGATGTGACTTGTCGGGCACAGATACGCAGTATTTT.